A selection of T cell receptor beta chains follows, all from one sample in a study of blood T cell repertoires in COVID-19. Sequenced by immunoSEQ multiplex PCR; TCRdb stores in-frame clones only, minus some. The profile shows about 230,000 clones, approximately 91% of them singletons. Sample: peripheral blood. Receptor source: a woman aged 60-75 years with acute or convalescent COVID-19. Both conserved end residues are part of each CDR3. Each record gives: V gene, clone size, CDR3 length, J gene, CDR3 protein. Clone size, where shown, is once, few, many, or a class for clones that have expanded.

TRBV19,-,14,TRBJ2-5,CASSITGSQETQYF
TRBV5-6,-,13,TRBJ1-6,CASSLRGLGPLHF
TRBV19,-,14,TRBJ1-5,CASGVGAFDQPQHF
TRBV30,-,11,TRBJ1-2,CAWSPGGGYTF
TRBV5-1,-,13,TRBJ1-1,CASSFSGNTEAFF
TRBV7-2,-,15,TRBJ1-4,CASSFVRTVGEKLFF
TRBV11-2,-,16,TRBJ2-1,CASSLPPGETYNEQFF
TRBV12-3/TRBV12-4,few,13,TRBJ1-1,CASSLTDNTEAFF
TRBV4-3,once,15,TRBJ2-1,CASSLGTGRVNEQFF
TRBV7-9,-,15,TRBJ1-1,CASRTRTALNTEAFF
TRBV19,-,16,TRBJ2-3,CATHAYGGRATDTQYF
TRBV5-1,-,16,TRBJ2-7,CASSLFFRAGANEQYF
TRBV24-1,-,15,TRBJ1-2,CATSETGTPLRGYTF
TRBV6-5,-,12,TRBJ1-2,CASKRTTPSYTF
TRBV10-2,-,13,TRBJ1-5,CASSDRDRQPQHF
TRBV19,-,15,TRBJ2-7,CASSSGQGAGYEQYF
TRBV5-1,-,15,TRBJ2-1,CASSSIPGAYNEQFF
TRBV3-1/TRBV3-2,-,13,TRBJ2-1,CASSSSARGEQFF
TRBV19,once,14,TRBJ1-1,CASSIDRGATEAFF
TRBV6-5,-,14,TRBJ1-2,CASSRTGPFYGYTF
TRBV10-3,-,11,TRBJ2-1,CAISAGSEQFF
TRBV19,-,15,TRBJ2-2,CASSIKTSGTGELFF
TRBV7-6,few,15,TRBJ2-1,CASGPAETGFNEQFF
TRBV5-4,-,13,TRBJ2-7,CASKGAPTYEQYF
TRBV19,-,13,TRBJ2-5,CASSPTGVETQYF
TRBV15,once,15,TRBJ1-2,CATSREIQGYGGYTF
TRBV28,-,14,TRBJ2-1,CASKGLAGVNEQFF
TRBV24-1,-,18,TRBJ1-4,CATSGPDTGGGVSEKLFF
TRBV12-3/TRBV12-4,-,13,TRBJ1-2,CASSLLSVSGYTF
TRBV2,-,16,TRBJ2-2,CASSEAGGRGYGELFF
TRBV6-5,-,16,TRBJ1-5,CASSYSADHRGSSQHF
TRBV3-1/TRBV3-2,once,15,TRBJ1-3,CASSPSGPSGNTIYF
TRBV10-2,-,17,TRBJ2-1,CAVGTSGGAYSYNEQFF
TRBV7-2,-,17,TRBJ1-1,CASSLGRQGSRNTEAFF
TRBV5-5,-,18,TRBJ1-2,CASSLGPGQGAVNYGYTF
TRBV11-3,-,14,TRBJ2-5,CASSLSVASETQYF
TRBV11-3,-,14,TRBJ1-1,CASSLGLGNTEAFF
TRBV12-5,-,14,TRBJ2-3,CASGDPEGPDTQYF
TRBV29-1,-,13,TRBJ1-5,CSAPETGNQPQHF
TRBV24-1,-,21,TRBJ2-2,CATSDYGKGPGGKANTGELFF
TRBV24-1,-,15,TRBJ2-5,CATSGWRRGGETQYF
TRBV6-5,-,15,TRBJ2-1,CASRRGQSSYNEQFF
TRBV6-6,-,14,TRBJ1-2,CASSFGTGTYGYTF
TRBV11-2,once,15,TRBJ2-7,CASSLTGTGTSEQYF
TRBV7-9,-,13,TRBJ1-1,CASSVGSGTEAFF
TRBV3-1/TRBV3-2,-,17,TRBJ2-5,CASSQDWTGGFRETQYF
TRBV3-1/TRBV3-2,-,20,TRBJ2-4,CASSQDSSGGAQLAKNIQYF
TRBV6-5,-,14,TRBJ2-5,CASSRDRGRETQYF
TRBV9,-,13,TRBJ2-7,CASNRTGPYEQYF
TRBV9,once,15,TRBJ2-7,CASSPGVGGSYEQYF
TRBV9,-,13,TRBJ2-1,CASSVVSGNEQFF
TRBV6-5,-,14,TRBJ2-3,CASSRDKRTDTQYF
TRBV15,-,15,TRBJ1-5,CATSRRGADNQPQHF
TRBV5-8,-,15,TRBJ1-5,CASSLGTGLNQPQHF
TRBV25-1,-,14,TRBJ1-6,CASSEQGDVSPLHF
TRBV10-3,-,13,TRBJ2-1,CAIKTGSYNEQFF
TRBV3-1/TRBV3-2,-,17,TRBJ2-5,CASSPGLAGGKGRTQYF